This T cell receptor (beta chain) was captured by sequencing in a study of human T cells and chemical hapten exposure. The CDR3 is made up of 14 amino acids. Germline CDR1 and CDR2: SGHDT and YYEEEE. The V end was cut by 5 bases, the J end by 4 bases, with 16 bases between. Details on this clonotype: This clone may be a read error of a much larger clone one base away.

Time point reported: pre-sensitization, week 0. As to treatment: therapeutic diphenylcyclopropenone sensitization with weekly scalp DPC. TCRdb independently ran MiXCR on the RACE reads; one entry per CDR3 protein. The data hold tens of thousands of distinct CDR3 sequences, with about 6.7% observed a single time. This material consisted of whole blood, taken in connection with sensitization to the hapten diphenylcyclopropenone (DPC). The TCR comes from a woman aged 25-40 years with alopecia areata. Some clones in this sample may be carry-over from other donors' samples. V and J are TRBV5-6 and TRBJ2-7, with a tentative D call TRBD2 (5 bases). The DNA of the CDR3 is TGTGCCAGCAGATCCCAAGGCGGCGGGTACGAGCAGTACTTC. Protein product: CASRSQGGGYEQYF.